These 14 T cell receptor beta chains originate from one sample sequenced in a study of tumor and adjacent non-tumor tissue in lung cancer. This sample's RNA came from whole unsorted tissue. More than 3 cm separated this lung sample from the edge of the tumor. The library came from three nested PCR rounds adapted from ARM-PCR protocols. Via MiXCR, TCRdb re-called the multiplex PCR reads, giving one row per CDR3 protein. The sample gives approximately 44,000 distinct CDR3 sequences, around three fifths of which show up once; over 40% is in the top ten. The sequenced material came from distant non-tumor lung tissue. Receptors were obtained from a man in his forties or fifties with non-small cell lung cancer.

About this clonotype: The junction departs from the called germline gene at one end, perhaps through a read error. The V gene is TRBV19, the J gene TRBJ1-1; a possible D gene is TRBD1 (6 bases). Per the germline V gene, CDR1 is LNHDA and CDR2 is SQIVND (reference sequence). This CDR3 is built from 13 residues. CDR3: CDSSNHREERGFF. As DNA, the CDR3 is TGTGACAGTAGTAATCACAGGGAAGAAAGAGGTTTCTTT.

On this clonotype: Just one base apart from a much larger clone, this may be a read error. The gene calls are TRBV14 and TRBJ2-3; the D gene is possibly TRBD1 (6 bases). Trimming pared 4 bases from V and 5 bases from J, leaving 16 bases between. Germline CDR1 SGHDN, CDR2 FVKESK. This CDR3 comprises 15 residues. CDR3 sequence reads: CASSPGTLVQDTQYF. CDR3 in DNA: TGTGCCAGCAGCCCCGGGACACTAGTACAAGATACGCAGTATTTT.

CDR3 loop: CAISESRDYNEQFF. The DNA for the CDR3 is TGTGCCATCAGTGAGTCACGGGACTACAATGAGCAGTTCTTC. V and J are TRBV10-3 and TRBJ2-1; weak D call: TRBD2 (5 bases). From germline, CDR1 is ENHRY and CDR2 SYGVKD. The CDR3 totals 14 residues. The V end lost 0 bases, the J end lost 3 bases, and 6 bases lay between the germline ends.

On this clonotype: The germline gene is not matched at one end of the junction; a read error may be the cause. This chain connects TRBV10-1 to TRBJ2-2, with D perhaps assigned TRBD1 or TRBD2 (5 bases each). The CDR3 totals 13 residues. Germline CDR1 reads WNHNN; CDR2 reads SYGVQD (reference sequence). The CDR3 sequence is CASSEQDIGELFF. CDR3 in DNA: TGCGCCAGCAGCGAACAGGACATCGGGGAACTGTTTTTT.

The rearrangement links TRBV20-1 to TRBJ1-2, with D perhaps TRBD1 (6 bases). Germline V lookup: CDR1 DFQATT, CDR2 SNEGSKA (reference sequence). The CDR3 is 13 amino acids. CDR3 coding DNA: TGCGGTACTAGAGTAGAGGGGGACTATGGCTACACCTTC. Translation: CGTRVEGDYGYTF.

Concerning this clonotype itself: Compared with germline, one end of the junction differs, possibly owing to a read error. The rearrangement links TRBV4-1 to TRBJ2-5; D uncertain. The germline gives CDR1 MGHRA, CDR2 YSYEKL. The CDR3 has 16 amino acids. Here the CDR3 DNA reads TGCGCCAGCAGCCAAGGGCAGGTCGGTGTCGCAGAGATCCAGTACTTC. Protein sequence: CASSQGQVGVAEIQYF.

About this clonotype itself: The germline gene is not matched at one end of the junction; a read error may be the cause. The gene calls are TRBV6-6 and TRBJ2-6; 9 bases map to TRBD1. CDR3 length: 18 residues. Germline V CDR1 and CDR2: MNHNY, SVGAGI (reference sequence). The CDR3 here is CANSRPGQGVSGANLLTF. The DNA of the CDR3 is TGTGCCAACAGTCGCCCGGGACAGGGCGTCTCTGGGGCCAACCTCCTGACTTTC.

The V gene is TRBV10-3, the J gene TRBJ2-3; perhaps D is TRBD1 or TRBD2 (6 bases each). Germline values: CDR1 ENHRY, CDR2 SYGVKD. The CDR3 contains 13 residues. Trimming took off 6 bases at V and 15 bases at J, with 22 bases between the two ends. DNA for the CDR3: TGTGCCATCAGGGCAGGGGAGGCAGATATGCAATATTTT. Its protein product is CAIRAGEADMQYF.

With regard to this clonotype: The missing conserved phenylalanine or tryptophan at the end of this CDR3 makes a read error likely. The chain recombines TRBV12-3 or TRBV12-4 with TRBJ1-6, with D perhaps TRBD1 (5 bases). The CDR3 consists of 15 residues. CDR3 loop: CTSNYRREGNSPLHS. CDR3 nucleotides: TGTACCAGCAATTACAGGCGAGAGGGCAATTCACCCCTCCACTCT.

The rearrangement links TRBV6-6 to TRBJ1-1; D may be TRBD1 (5 bases). The CDR3 has 12 residues. Germline loops: CDR1 MNHNY, CDR2 SVGAGI (reference sequence). The V and J ends lost 2 bases and 11 bases respectively, with 12 bases between them. CDR3 residues: CASSYADSEAFF. In DNA, the CDR3 is TGTGCCAGCAGTTACGCCGACAGTGAGGCTTTCTTT.

The chain has TRBV7-9 and TRBJ2-3, with no clear D. V was shortened by 3 bases and J by 2 bases, with 9 bases between the two germline ends. Germline V lookup: CDR1 SEHNR, CDR2 FQNEAQ (reference sequence). This CDR3 is 14 amino acids long. The CDR3 DNA sequence: TGTGCCAGCAGCTTCGGGTCAAACACAGATACGCAGTATTTT. Translation gives CASSFGSNTDTQYF.

J is TRBJ2-2 and V is TRBV10-1; no firm D call. CDR3 length: 13 amino acids. V lost 4 bases and J 1 base, leaving 4 bases between the germline ends. Germline values: CDR1 WNHNN, CDR2 SYGVQD (reference sequence). The CDR3 loop is CASSGVNTGELFF. CDR3 sequence (DNA): TGCGCCAGCAGTGGAGTGAACACCGGGGAGCTGTTTTTT.

This clonotype has more than one count but fewer than ten. J is TRBJ1-2 and V is TRBV18; D possibly corresponds to TRBD1 (5 bases). The CDR3 is 14 residues long. In germline, CDR1 is KGHSH, CDR2 LQKENI. Trimming left V 2 bases short and J 2 bases short, with 9 bases between. CDR3 nucleotides: TGTGCCAGCTCACCAGTGGGGCGAAACTATGGCTACACCTTC. Protein product: CASSPVGRNYGYTF.

Of note for this clonotype: A much larger clone is a single base away; this may be a read error. The rearrangement links TRBV30 to TRBJ2-6; D gene ambiguous. This CDR3 region has 18 residues. Germline assignment: CDR1 GTSNPN and CDR2 SVGIG (reference sequence). The CDR3 is CAWSVWYLNDSGTNVLTF. CDR3 DNA: TGTGCCTGGAGTGTATGGTACCTTAACGACTCTGGGACCAACGTCCTGACTTTC.